This TCR beta chain emerged from a study of blood T cell repertoires in COVID-19. About the study: Specimens from acute and convalescent COVID-19 originated in the United States, Italy and Spain.

Germline V gene lookup returns CDR1 SGHTA and CDR2 FQGNSA. V lost 0 bases and J lost 6, with 7 bases in between. There are 13 residues in the CDR3. The repertoire was sequenced with immunoSEQ multiplex PCR; TCRdb's copy has only in-frame clones and lacks some. The sample includes under 40,000 clones, 85% of them seen just once. The chain uses TRBV7-2 and TRBJ2-3, with D possibly matching TRBD1 (6 bases). This receptor was taken from a human donor with acute or convalescent COVID-19. The donor label of this sample is uncertain. Sequencing was carried out using peripheral blood. CDR3 in DNA: TGTGCCAGCAGCTTAGCAAGGGGGGATACGCAGTATTTT. Encoded protein: CASSLARGDTQYF.